One and the same sample provided the 22 T cell receptor beta chains below, sequenced in a study of T cell responses to AZD1222 COVID-19 vaccine. TCRdb's table, derived via immunoSEQ multiplex PCR, lists solely in-frame clones and lacks some. This sample yields about 62,000 clones, of which roughly 89% are seen a single time; just under 5% belongs to the top ten. The sequences come from peripheral blood, collected on day 0 of AZD1222 vaccination. Receptors originate from an adult in good health.

This chain links TRBV7-8 with TRBJ2-5; 8 bases are a match to TRBD1. CDR1 and CDR2 (germline): SGHVS, FQNEAQ. The length of the CDR3 is 13 residues. Germline trimming cut 4 bases from V and 5 bases from J; bases unmatched to any gene: 3. CDR3 bases: TGTGCCAGCAGCTCCGGACAGGGCGAGACCCAGTACTTC. As protein: CASSSGQGETQYF.

The chain is built from TRBV5-6 and TRBJ2-1, with TRBD2 as a possible D gene (6 bases). Germline lookup yields CDR1 SGHDT and CDR2 YYEEEE. V was shortened by 5 bases and J by 6 bases, with 12 bases between the two germline ends. The length of the CDR3 is 13 residues. The CDR3 bases are TGTGCCAGCAGGGCGGGACTCGCCAATGAGCAGTTCTTC. Its translation is CASRAGLANEQFF.

This chain uses TRBV19 with TRBJ1-5; D not certain. V was trimmed by 3 bases and J by 0 bases, leaving 6 bases between them. The CDR3 has 14 amino acids. Germline CDR1 is LNHDA and CDR2 is SQIVND (reference sequence). Here the CDR3 reads CASSIPSSNQPQHF. In nucleotides, the CDR3 is TGTGCCAGTAGTATCCCCAGTAGCAATCAGCCCCAGCATTTT.

The chain uses TRBV5-1 and TRBJ2-7, with 7 bases identical to TRBD1. Germline CDR1 and CDR2: SGHRS and YFSETQ. The CDR3 extends over 17 amino acids. V shed 4 bases, J shed 2 bases, and the junction held 15 bases outside the gene matches. The CDR3 spells CASSVARNRGMAYEQYF. CDR3 nucleotide sequence: TGCGCCAGCAGCGTAGCTCGGAACAGGGGTATGGCCTACGAGCAGTACTTC.

This sequence joins TRBV7-6 and TRBJ2-7, with 8 bases fitting TRBD1. The J segment lost 2 bases and the V segment lost 0 bases, leaving 3 bases of the junction unmatched. The V gene's germline CDR1 is SGHVS and CDR2 FNYEAQ. This CDR3 region has 15 residues. The CDR3 DNA reads TGTGCCAGCAGCTTAGCCCCGGGACAGGCCTACGAGCAGTACTTC. Amino acids: CASSLAPGQAYEQYF.

The gene calls are TRBV5-1 and TRBJ2-7, with D uncertain. CDR1 SGHRS and CDR2 YFSETQ come from the germline V gene. V was trimmed by 0 bases and J by 2 bases, leaving 9 bases between them. The CDR3 runs to 14 residues. The CDR3 loop reads CASSLARSAYEQYF. CDR3 DNA: TGCGCCAGCAGCTTGGCCCGGTCAGCCTACGAGCAGTACTTC. The variable domain in full, with the rest retrieved from reference TRBV5-1 and TRBJ2-7, is KAGVTQTPRYLIKTRGQQVTLSCSPISGHRSVSWYQQTPGQGLQFLFEYFSETQRNKGNFPGRFSGRQFSNSRSEMNVSTLELGDSALYLCASSLARSAYEQYFGPGTRLTVT.

This rearrangement joins TRBV19 to TRBJ1-2; no reliable D call. V lost 4 bases and J lost 0, with 15 bases in between. CDR1 is LNHDA, CDR2 SQIVND, per germline (reference sequence). The CDR3 spans 16 residues. The CDR3 DNA reads as TGTGCCAGTAGTACCCGGGGTGGCGGGACTAACTATGGCTACACCTTC. Translation gives CASSTRGGGTNYGYTF.

The chain combines TRBV6-4 with TRBJ1-1; D not certain. Trimming took off 6 bases at V and 4 bases at J, with 15 bases between the two ends. The CDR3 extends over 14 amino acids. Germline V CDR1 and CDR2: MRHNA, SNTAGT. The CDR3, as DNA: TGTGCCAGCAGACCGGGGTATTCATCCACTGAAGCTTTCTTT. This codes for CASRPGYSSTEAFF.

This chain connects TRBV7-9 to TRBJ1-6; 8 bases fit TRBD1. V shed 4 bases and J 9 bases; nucleotides not matched to a gene: 5. There are 14 residues in the CDR3. Germline CDR1 and CDR2: SEHNR and FQNEAQ (reference sequence). The CDR3 reads CASSSGTGGSPLHF. The DNA of the CDR3 is TGTGCCAGCAGCTCCGGGACAGGAGGTTCACCCCTCCACTTT.

DNA of the CDR3: TGTGCCAGTAGTACCTTTCAAGGGGGGAACACTGAAGCTTTCTTT. It is translated as CASSTFQGGNTEAFF. The rearrangement joins TRBV19 to TRBJ1-1, with D tentatively TRBD1 (6 bases). Germline lookup yields CDR1 LNHDA and CDR2 SQIVND (reference sequence). Trimming cost V 4 bases and J 1 base, with 13 bases left between them. CDR3 length: 15 residues.

The genes are TRBV6-6 and TRBJ2-7; 7 bases are shared with TRBD2. Germline CDR1 reads MNHNY; CDR2 reads SVGAGI (reference sequence). J gave up 3 bases and V 2 bases, and 10 bases lay outside the gene matches. The CDR3 is made up of 16 amino acids. CDR3 residues: CASSYVISSGDYEQYF. In DNA form, the CDR3 reads TGTGCCAGCAGTTACGTAATATCTAGCGGAGACTACGAGCAGTACTTC.

This sequence joins TRBV7-9 and TRBJ1-3; 7 bases are a match to TRBD1. The V and J ends lost 5 bases and 2 bases, in that order; junction bases with no gene match: 6. CDR1 is SEHNR, CDR2 FQNEAQ, per germline (reference sequence). This CDR3 is 15 amino acids long. The CDR3 is CASSRQGNPGNTIYF. In DNA form, the CDR3 reads TGTGCCAGCAGCCGACAGGGCAACCCTGGAAACACCATATATTTT.

This clone was seen only a few times. J is TRBJ1-2 and V is TRBV4-1; TRBD1 matches 8 bases. Germline CDR1 is MGHRA and CDR2 is YSYEKL. CDR3 length: 15 amino acids. V was clipped by 1 base and J by 1 base; unmatched bases: 2. CDR3 coding DNA: TGCGCCAGCAGCCAAGTGACAGGGGATAACTATGGCTACACCTTC. Residues: CASSQVTGDNYGYTF.

This sequence joins TRBV9 and TRBJ2-6; a possible D gene is TRBD2 (5 bases). Germline CDR1 and CDR2: SGDLS and YYNGEE. V was clipped by 1 base and J by 0 bases, with 8 bases between them. The CDR3 is made up of 16 amino acids. CDR3 region: CASSVSGSSGANVLTF. CDR3 in DNA: TGTGCCAGCAGCGTATCGGGGAGCTCTGGGGCCAACGTCCTGACTTTC.

V and J are TRBV9 and TRBJ1-3; weak D call: TRBD1 (5 bases). Trimming took off 2 bases at V and 0 bases at J, with 12 bases between the two ends. CDR1 and CDR2 from the germline V gene are SGDLS and YYNGEE. This CDR3 has 16 residues. The CDR3 nucleotides are TGTGCCAGCAGCGTCGGGACCTTCGCCTCTGGAAACACCATATATTTT. The encoded protein is CASSVGTFASGNTIYF.

The rearrangement links TRBV25-1 to TRBJ1-4; 8 bases agree with TRBD1. The CDR3 totals 15 residues. V lost 6 bases and J lost 7; bases outside the gene matches: 10. The germline CDR1 and CDR2 sequences are MGHDK and SYGVNS. CDR3 in DNA: TGTGCCAGCAGGAGAACCGGGACAGGCGTTGAAAAACTGTTTTTT. Its translation is CASRRTGTGVEKLFF.

The genes are TRBV20-1 and TRBJ2-3; 12 nucleotides line up with TRBD2. This CDR3 comprises 17 residues. With 3 bases clipped from V and 4 bases from J, the junction kept 11 bases outside the gene matches. CDR1 is DFQATT, CDR2 SNEGSKA, per germline (reference sequence). The CDR3 coding sequence is TGCAGTGCTAGTGGGTCCTCTAGCGGGGGGGCTGCAGATACGCAGTATTTT. Its protein product is CSASGSSSGGAADTQYF.

This rearrangement joins TRBV7-6 to TRBJ1-3, with 9 bases fitting TRBD1. Per the germline V gene, CDR1 is SGHVS and CDR2 is FNYEAQ. This CDR3 is built from 16 residues. V lost 0 bases to trimming and J lost 7 bases; unmatched junction nucleotides: 7. CDR3 nucleotides: TGTGCCAGCAGCTTAGCCCGGGACAGGGTGGGCAACACCATATATTTT. It is translated as CASSLARDRVGNTIYF.

The chain links TRBV6-5 to TRBJ1-2; weak D call: TRBD1 (6 bases). Trimming removed 7 bases at V and 8 bases at J, with 17 bases between. This CDR3 spans 13 amino acids. Germline V gene lookup returns CDR1 MNHEY and CDR2 SVGAGI. The CDR3 DNA reads TGTGCCAGCACCCCGGTCCTGGACAGCGGCTACACCTTC. Its protein is CASTPVLDSGYTF.

V is TRBV14 and J is TRBJ1-5; D call uncertain. The CDR3 consists of 13 residues. V gave up 4 bases and J gave up 4 bases, with 8 bases separating them. The germline V gene has CDR1 SGHDN and CDR2 FVKESK. The CDR3 loop reads CASSLSANQPQHF. The CDR3 DNA sequence: TGTGCCAGCAGCCTAAGCGCGAATCAGCCCCAGCATTTT.

This clone ranks as medium-sized. V is TRBV7-8 and J is TRBJ1-1; 7 bases align to TRBD1. Trimming cost V 3 bases and J 0 bases; bases outside gene matches: 7. This CDR3 comprises 16 residues. Germline V lookup: CDR1 SGHVS, CDR2 FQNEAQ. Here the CDR3 reads CASSFLGGSMNTEAFF. CDR3 sequence (DNA): TGTGCCAGCAGCTTTTTAGGGGGCTCGATGAACACTGAAGCTTTCTTT. Combining the CDR3 with reference TRBV7-8 and TRBJ1-1 gives the whole variable domain GAGVSQSPRYKVAKRGQDVALRCDPISGHVSLFWYQQALGQGPEFLTYFQNEAQLDKSGLPSDRFFAERPEGSVSTLKIQRTQQEDSAVYLCASSFLGGSMNTEAFFGQGTRLTVV.

This clone was picked up one time. This sequence joins TRBV5-1 and TRBJ1-2; D is unclear. The CDR3 runs 15 residues. Trimming removed 3 bases at V and 3 bases at J, with 15 bases between. Germline CDR1 is SGHRS and CDR2 is YFSETQ. The CDR3 DNA sequence: TGCGCCAGCAGCTCTACAGCGATGGGTGACTATGGCTACACCTTC. Amino acids: CASSSTAMGDYGYTF.